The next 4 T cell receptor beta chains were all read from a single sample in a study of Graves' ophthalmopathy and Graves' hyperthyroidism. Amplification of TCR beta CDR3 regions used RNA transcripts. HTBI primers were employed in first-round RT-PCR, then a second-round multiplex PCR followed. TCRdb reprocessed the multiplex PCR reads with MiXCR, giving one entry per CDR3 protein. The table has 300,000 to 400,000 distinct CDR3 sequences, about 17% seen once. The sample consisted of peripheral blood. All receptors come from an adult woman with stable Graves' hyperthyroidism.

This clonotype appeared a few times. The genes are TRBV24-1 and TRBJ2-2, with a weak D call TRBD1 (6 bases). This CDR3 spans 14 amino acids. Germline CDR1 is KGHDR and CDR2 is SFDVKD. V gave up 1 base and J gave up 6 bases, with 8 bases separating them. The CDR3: CATSDFQGPGELFF. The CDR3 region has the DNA TGTGCCACCAGTGATTTTCAGGGGCCCGGGGAGCTGTTTTTT.

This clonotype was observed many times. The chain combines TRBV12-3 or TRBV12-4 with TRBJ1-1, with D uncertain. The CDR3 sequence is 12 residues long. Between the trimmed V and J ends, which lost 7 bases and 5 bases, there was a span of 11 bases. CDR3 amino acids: CASTLDGTEAFF. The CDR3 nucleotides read TGTGCCAGCACCCTGGACGGTACTGAAGCTTTCTTT.

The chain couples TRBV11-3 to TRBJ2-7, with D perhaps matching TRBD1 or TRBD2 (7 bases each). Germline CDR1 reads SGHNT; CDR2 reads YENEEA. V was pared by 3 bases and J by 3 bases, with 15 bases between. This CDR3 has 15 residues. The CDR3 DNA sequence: TGTGCCAGCAGCTTTGGAGCGGGACAGATCTACGAGCAGTACTTC. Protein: CASSFGAGQIYEQYF.

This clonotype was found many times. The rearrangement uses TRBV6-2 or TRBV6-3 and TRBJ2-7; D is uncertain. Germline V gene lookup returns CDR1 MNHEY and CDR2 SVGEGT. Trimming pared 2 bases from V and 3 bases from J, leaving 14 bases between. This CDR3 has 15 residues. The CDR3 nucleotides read TGTGCCAGCAGTTACGGTTTCTACCGCTACTACGAGCAGTACTTC. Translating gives CASSYGFYRYYEQYF.